This TCR beta chain derives from a study of cytomegalovirus exposure and HLA in healthy donors. Study-level information: Earlier work reported approximately 100 million unique TCR beta sequences from about 190 million T cells.

As for this clone: What it binds is unknown.

General study findings and limits: Reportedly, fewer N-insertions than the roughly 700-donor mean appeared in an Asian-associated ancestry cluster in a later analysis. It was shown in a later analysis that HLA-associated TCR beta chains were more clonally expanded than other, equally common chains. Analyzed later, association rates of TCRs varied across HLA loci, with DRB1 most and HLA-C fewest.

The PCR contained 60 Vbeta and 13 Jbeta primers. Some clones are missing from TCRdb's copy, which holds only in-frame ones; the method was immunoSEQ multiplex PCR. The repertoire holds about 140,000 clones, with around 78% as singletons. The germline V gene has CDR1 SGHDN and CDR2 FVKESK. This CDR3 contains 16 residues. The ends lost 2 bases at V and 2 bases at J; junction bases unmatched: 9. This receptor was obtained from a male donor in good health and CMV-seronegative. The rearrangement joins TRBV14 to TRBJ2-7; TRBD1 aligns across 7 bases. Material for sequencing was PBMCs. This chain's CDR3 is CASSQRGQATTYEQYF. The CDR3 DNA sequence: TGTGCCAGCAGCCAAAGAGGACAGGCGACGACCTACGAGCAGTACTTC.